Included here is one T cell receptor (beta chain) sequence, with context. The ends lost 4 bases at V and 7 bases at J; junction bases unmatched: 9. The CDR3 runs to 14 residues. CDR1 is LGHNA, CDR2 YNFKEQ, per germline. This sample stems from a study of control samples from healthy donors and cancer patients. Profiling relied on immunoSEQ multiplex PCR, and the TCRdb table lists in-frame clones only, not all of them. The table lists roughly 120,000 clones, roughly 92% of them singletons. This receptor was identified in a man aged 25 to 45 in good health. The chain joins TRBV4-2 to TRBJ1-2; TRBD1 agrees at 7 bases. Sequencing used blood. The CDR3 DNA is TGTGCCAGCAGCCCGACAGGGTCAGATCGTGGCTACACCTTC. This encodes CASSPTGSDRGYTF.